This T cell receptor beta chain comes out of a study of human T cells and chemical hapten exposure. Using its own MiXCR run on the RACE reads, TCRdb lists one record per CDR3 protein. This sample has around 150,000 distinct CDR3 sequences, with 25% to 30% found just once. This clonotype was seen only a few times. As for time point: patch test 3, about 24 weeks after DPC sensitization. Treatment denoted: therapeutic diphenylcyclopropenone sensitization with weekly scalp DPC. Trimming took 8 bases from V and 0 from J, leaving 14 bases between them. The germline CDR1 and CDR2 sequences are LNHDA and SQIVND (reference sequence). The CDR3 contains 15 residues.

This chain connects TRBV19 to TRBJ1-5; D call uncertain. This specimen consisted of whole blood, obtained in connection with sensitization to the hapten diphenylcyclopropenone (DPC). This clonotype was sampled from a woman aged 18-29 years with alopecia areata. Some clones in this sample may be carry-over from other donors' samples. This CDR3 reads CASAFLTASNQPQHF. DNA of the CDR3: TGTGCCAGTGCCTTCCTGACGGCTAGCAATCAGCCCCAGCATTTT. The full variable domain, completed using reference TRBV19 and TRBJ1-5, is DGGITQSPKYLFRKEGQNVTLSCEQNLNHDAMYWYRQDPGQGLRLIYYSQIVNDFQKGDIAEGYSVSREKKESFPLTVTSAQKNPTAFYLCASAFLTASNQPQHFGDGTRLSIL.